Each of the 32 T cell receptor beta chains below was sequenced from the same sample in a study of a mutant IDH1 vaccine in newly diagnosed glioma. Noted time point: week 23, last vaccination. Each vaccine dose was 300 ug of mutant IDH1 20-mer peptide, with topical imiquimod. The method was immunoSEQ multiplex PCR; TCRdb's version includes in-frame clones alone and lacks a portion of them. Of tens of thousands of clones in the sample, 75% to 90% were seen once. The antigens for these receptors are not known. Sequencing used PBMCs, obtained from a glioma patient whose treatment included an IDH1 peptide vaccine. Source of these receptors: a woman in her 50s with glioma.

The chain is built from TRBV5-4 and TRBJ2-3, with D perhaps given as TRBD1 or TRBD2 (5 bases each). The CDR3 has 17 amino acids. Trimming pared 2 bases from V and 0 bases from J, leaving 16 bases between. Germline-derived CDR1 and CDR2 are SGHNT and YYREEE (reference sequence). The chain's CDR3 is CASSFAGTQISTDTQYF. CDR3 in DNA: TGTGCCAGCAGCTTTGCCGGGACCCAGATTAGCACAGATACGCAGTATTTT.

Notes on this clone: One end of the junction is discordant with germline, which a read error may explain. The genes are TRBV7-3 and TRBJ2-1; weak D call: TRBD1 (5 bases). Germline V lookup: CDR1 SGHTA, CDR2 FQGTGA. This CDR3 contains 14 residues. As DNA, the CDR3 is TGTGCCAGCAGCGTAACAGGTTCCTCCAATGAGCAGTTCTTC. Translation: CASSVTGSSNEQFF.

The chain carries TRBV27 and TRBJ2-6; D might be TRBD2 (5 bases). The CDR3 covers 15 residues. V was cut by 2 bases and J by 4 bases, with 9 bases left in between. Germline lookup yields CDR1 MNHEY and CDR2 SMNVEV (reference sequence). The CDR3 bases are TGTGCCAGCAGTTTAACCGGGGTAGGGGCCAACGTCCTGACTTTC. Translated, it gives CASSLTGVGANVLTF.

The V call is TRBV19, the J call TRBJ2-1; the match to TRBD2 covers 12 bases. The junction had 9 bases not matched to a gene; V was cut back by 6 bases and J by 0 bases. Germline values: CDR1 LNHDA, CDR2 SQIVND (reference sequence). The CDR3 is 18 amino acids. The CDR3 nucleotides are TGTGCCAGTAGCCGCGGACTAGCGGGAAGAATCTCCTACAATGAGCAGTTCTTC. This sequence encodes CASSRGLAGRISYNEQFF.

The chain recombines TRBV10-1 with TRBJ1-1; tentatively, D is TRBD1 (6 bases). The CDR3 is made up of 12 amino acids. Germline V CDR1 and CDR2: WNHNN, SYGVQD (reference sequence). With 6 bases removed from V and 7 bases from J, the gap between germline ends came to 12 bases. CDR3 nucleotides: TGCGCCAGCAGCCGGGGGCGCGATGAAGCTTTCTTT. Protein: CASSRGRDEAFF.

The chain combines TRBV28 with TRBJ1-1; the D gene is possibly TRBD1 (6 bases). The germline gives CDR1 MDHEN, CDR2 SYDVKM. The CDR3 is 13 amino acids. Deletions cut 2 bases from V and 7 bases from J, with 11 bases between. In DNA, the CDR3 is TGTGCCAGCAGTTTAGGGGGCAGCCTTGAAGCTTTCTTT. This sequence encodes CASSLGGSLEAFF.

This clone showed up just once. The chain recombines TRBV5-1 with TRBJ2-2; 7 bases line up with TRBD2. V trimming: 4 bases; J trimming: 1 base; junction bases outside the gene matches: 7. The CDR3 is made up of 16 amino acids. The germline V gene encodes CDR1 SGHRS and CDR2 YFSETQ. CDR3 in DNA: TGCGCCAGCAGCCTAGGGGACTACGGGAACACCGGGGAGCTGTTTTTT. This translates into CASSLGDYGNTGELFF.

The V call is TRBV2, the J call TRBJ2-1; D not certain. This CDR3 is built from 13 residues. From germline, CDR1 is SNHLY and CDR2 FYNNEI. V lost 7 bases and J 2 bases, leaving 9 bases between the germline ends. CDR3 amino acids: CASKLRTYNEQFF. The CDR3 nucleotides read TGTGCCAGCAAGTTACGAACCTACAATGAGCAGTTCTTC.

The J gene is TRBJ1-2, the V gene TRBV30; 7 bases align to TRBD1. V shed 1 base and J 3 bases; nucleotides not matched to a gene: 5. The CDR3 sequence is 14 residues long. The germline V gene encodes CDR1 GTSNPN and CDR2 SVGIG (reference sequence). This CDR3 is CAWSGGGVDYGYTF. The CDR3 DNA follows: TGTGCCTGGAGTGGAGGGGGCGTCGACTATGGCTACACCTTC. Supplemented by reference TRBV30 and TRBJ1-2, the full variable domain reads SQTIHQWPATLVQPVGSPLSLECTVEGTSNPNLYWYRQAAGRGLQLLFYSVGIGQISSEVPQNLSASRPQDRQFILSSKKLLLSDSGFYLCAWSGGGVDYGYTFGSGTRLTVV.

The V and J genes are TRBV28 and TRBJ2-1; 10 bases align to TRBD2. Germline CDR1 and CDR2: MDHEN and SYDVKM. Trimming took 0 bases from V and 4 from J; bases not matched to a gene: 3. The CDR3 runs to 16 residues. The CDR3 DNA reads as TGTGCCAGCAGTTTATGGGGACTAGCGTTTTACAATGAGCAGTTCTTC. Protein product: CASSLWGLAFYNEQFF.

The chain couples TRBV10-3 to TRBJ2-7; D remains ambiguous. CDR1 is ENHRY, CDR2 SYGVKD, per germline. The CDR3 loop spans 13 amino acids. Trimming removed 2 bases from V and 3 bases from J, with 8 bases in between. The CDR3 sequence is CAISEVGDYEQYF. The CDR3 region has the DNA TGTGCCATCAGTGAGGTCGGCGACTACGAGCAGTACTTC.

The chain is built from TRBV14 and TRBJ2-1; 8 bases match TRBD2. V lost 4 bases, J lost 15 bases, and 11 bases stayed unmatched. Germline V lookup: CDR1 SGHDN, CDR2 FVKESK. The CDR3 has 13 residues. CDR3 loop: CASSPTLAGRRFF. The CDR3 region has the DNA TGTGCCAGCAGCCCAACTTTAGCGGGACGCCGGTTCTTC.

The chain combines TRBV6-5 with TRBJ1-4; D gene unclear. Trimming stripped 2 bases from V and 0 bases from J, with 7 bases between. Germline V gene lookup returns CDR1 MNHEY and CDR2 SVGAGI. This CDR3 spans 15 amino acids. The DNA of the CDR3 is TGTGCCAGCAGTTACCGGGCTGCAACTAATGAAAAACTGTTTTTT. Translation: CASSYRAATNEKLFF.

This chain uses TRBV18 with TRBJ2-5; TRBD1 matches 7 bases. Germline CDR1 and CDR2: KGHSH and LQKENI. Germline trimming cut 6 bases from V and 2 bases from J; bases unmatched to any gene: 6. This CDR3 is 14 amino acids long. The CDR3 sequence: CASSPGQEQETQYF. The CDR3 DNA follows: TGTGCCAGCTCCCCAGGACAGGAACAAGAGACCCAGTACTTC.

The chain joins TRBV13 to TRBJ2-3, with D perhaps matching TRBD2 (6 bases). V was trimmed by 5 bases and J by 0 bases, leaving 15 bases between them. Germline CDR1 is PRHDT and CDR2 is FYEKMQ (reference sequence). CDR3 length equals 16 residues. The CDR3 here is CASSAAGTPSTDTQYF. In DNA form, the CDR3 reads TGTGCCAGCAGCGCCGCCGGGACTCCCAGCACAGATACGCAGTATTTT.

V usage is TRBV15 and J usage is TRBJ1-1; no clear D gene. V was clipped by 4 bases and J by 0 bases, with 6 bases between them. CDR3 length equals 13 residues. CDR1 and CDR2 from the germline V gene are LNHNV and YYDKDF (reference sequence). CDR3 loop: CATSTTMNTEAFF. For the CDR3, the DNA is TGTGCCACCAGCACGACCATGAACACTGAAGCTTTCTTT.

The chain combines TRBV5-1 with TRBJ2-5; a possible D gene is TRBD1 (6 bases). The CDR3 extends over 14 amino acids. Germline values: CDR1 SGHRS, CDR2 YFSETQ. The V end was cut by 3 bases, the J end by 1 base, with 10 bases between. CDR3 residues: CASSWGTTQETQYF. CDR3 bases: TGCGCCAGCAGCTGGGGGACAACCCAAGAGACCCAGTACTTC. Based on the CDR3 plus reference TRBV5-1 and TRBJ2-5, the full variable domain is KAGVTQTPRYLIKTRGQQVTLSCSPISGHRSVSWYQQTPGQGLQFLFEYFSETQRNKGNFPGRFSGRQFSNSRSEMNVSTLELGDSALYLCASSWGTTQETQYFGPGTRLLVL.

V usage is TRBV2 and J usage is TRBJ1-2; no clear D gene. The CDR3 totals 12 residues. Germline CDR1 is SNHLY and CDR2 is FYNNEI. V lost 7 bases and J lost 7, with 13 bases in between. The DNA for the CDR3 is TGTGCCAGCAATGTAAGGGAGGGTGGCTACACCTTC. Its translation is CASNVREGGYTF.

The chain is built from TRBV5-6 and TRBJ1-1, with 10 bases matching TRBD1. Unmatched junction bases numbered 8, after V lost 3 bases and J lost 0 bases. Germline V gene sequence: CDR1 SGHDT, CDR2 YYEEEE. This CDR3 contains 17 residues. The DNA of the CDR3 is TGTGCCAGCAGCTGGAGTCGACAGGGGGCTATGAACACTGAAGCTTTCTTT. Protein: CASSWSRQGAMNTEAFF. Looking up the rest from reference TRBV5-6 and TRBJ1-1 gives the full variable domain: DAGVTQSPTHLIKTRGQQVTLRCSPKSGHDTVSWYQQALGQGPQFIFQYYEEEERQRGNFPDRFSGHQFPNYSSELNVNALLLGDSALYLCASSWSRQGAMNTEAFFGQGTRLTVV.

The chain uses TRBV5-1 and TRBJ1-1; D remains ambiguous. Germline V gene sequence: CDR1 SGHRS, CDR2 YFSETQ. Trimming removed 7 bases from V and 2 bases from J, with 12 bases in between. This CDR3 region has 13 residues. The CDR3, as DNA: TGCGCCAGCCAAAGGGAATATAACACTGAAGCTTTCTTT. Encoded protein: CASQREYNTEAFF.

The chain couples TRBV5-1 to TRBJ2-3, with 8 nucleotides matching TRBD2. The J segment lost 9 bases and the V segment lost 1 base, leaving 7 bases of the junction unmatched. The CDR3 sequence is 14 residues long. The germline V gene has CDR1 SGHRS and CDR2 YFSETQ. Here the CDR3 reads CASSLTGGPGTQYF. The CDR3 nucleotides read TGCGCCAGCAGCTTGACGGGAGGGCCAGGGACGCAGTATTTT. The whole variable domain, remainder taken from reference TRBV5-1 and TRBJ2-3, is KAGVTQTPRYLIKTRGQQVTLSCSPISGHRSVSWYQQTPGQGLQFLFEYFSETQRNKGNFPGRFSGRQFSNSRSEMNVSTLELGDSALYLCASSLTGGPGTQYFGPGTRLTVL.

This clone showed up just a few times. This chain joins TRBV6-1 and TRBJ1-1, with 7 positions matching TRBD1. J was trimmed by 0 bases and V by 2 bases; bases with no gene match: 6. The germline gives CDR1 MNHNS, CDR2 SASEGT. The CDR3 runs 16 residues. For the CDR3, the DNA is TGTGCCAGCAGTGAAAGACAGGGTAACATGAACACTGAAGCTTTCTTT. It encodes CASSERQGNMNTEAFF.

The chain has TRBV19 and TRBJ2-7, with TRBD1 matching 9 bases. J gave up 1 base and V 8 bases, and 3 bases lay outside the gene matches. The CDR3 contains 13 residues. CDR1 is LNHDA, CDR2 SQIVND, per germline (reference sequence). CDR3 region: CASAGTGSYEQYF. The CDR3, as DNA: TGTGCCAGTGCCGGGACAGGGTCCTACGAGCAGTACTTC.

This chain uses TRBV7-9 with TRBJ2-7; D perhaps matches TRBD1 (5 bases). V shed 3 bases and J shed 6 bases, with 15 bases lying between them. The CDR3 sequence is 14 residues long. Germline loops: CDR1 SEHNR, CDR2 FQNEAQ (reference sequence). The CDR3 DNA reads as TGTGCCAGCAGCTTTGTAGCCAGGGCTGGCGAGCAGTACTTC. Its translation is CASSFVARAGEQYF.

Only one count was recorded for this clone. The gene calls are TRBV19 and TRBJ2-7; D not resolved. The ends were cut back, 1 base at V and 3 bases at J, with 4 bases in the middle. The V gene's germline CDR1 is LNHDA and CDR2 SQIVND (reference sequence). CDR3 size: 12 residues. CDR3 nucleotides: TGTGCCAGTAGTATAGGTAGCTACGAGCAGTACTTC. Translating gives CASSIGSYEQYF.

The chain has TRBV7-8 and TRBJ1-5; a possible D gene is TRBD1 (6 bases). The CDR3 consists of 13 residues. Trimming took off 2 bases at V and 6 bases at J, with 8 bases between the two ends. Germline assignment: CDR1 SGHVS and CDR2 FQNEAQ. The CDR3: CASSLWGAQPQHF. CDR3 coding DNA: TGTGCCAGCAGCTTATGGGGGGCTCAGCCCCAGCATTTT.

The chain carries TRBV9 and TRBJ2-5; D may be TRBD2 (5 bases). Germline V gene data show CDR1 as SGDLS and CDR2 as YYNGEE. Deletions cut 4 bases from V and 1 base from J, with 17 bases between. The CDR3 covers 16 residues. Here the CDR3 DNA reads TGTGCCAGCAGCCCTCACGGCGGCGGGCCCCAAGAGACCCAGTACTTC. This encodes CASSPHGGGPQETQYF. The full variable domain, in which reference TRBV9 and TRBJ2-5 provide the parts outside the CDR3, is DSGVTQTPKHLITATGQRVTLRCSPRSGDLSVYWYQQSLDQGLQFLIQYYNGEERAKGNILERFSAQQFPDLHSELNLSSLELGDSALYFCASSPHGGGPQETQYFGPGTRLLVL.

The chain is built from TRBV7-3 and TRBJ1-4; TRBD1 matches 8 bases. The CDR3 runs 13 residues. Germline values: CDR1 SGHTA, CDR2 FQGTGA. J was trimmed by 7 bases and V by 5 bases; bases with no gene match: 3. DNA for the CDR3: TGTGCCAGCAGCCAAACAGGGGGTGAAAAACTGTTTTTT. Encoded protein: CASSQTGGEKLFF.

The chain joins TRBV11-2 to TRBJ1-1; D is possibly TRBD1 (5 bases). With 1 base removed from V and 11 bases from J, the gap between germline ends came to 8 bases. The CDR3 is 11 residues long. Germline-derived CDR1 and CDR2 are SGHAT and FQNNGV. CDR3 DNA sequence: TGTGCCAGCAGCTTAGGACAGATCGCTTTCTTT. The encoded protein is CASSLGQIAFF.

The chain has TRBV7-3 and TRBJ2-2; 8 bases map to TRBD1. Germline assignment: CDR1 SGHTA and CDR2 FQGTGA. This CDR3 has 16 amino acids. Germline trimming cut 5 bases from V and 4 bases from J; bases unmatched to any gene: 9. The CDR3 is CASSAPGGAGTGELFF. The CDR3 nucleotides read TGTGCCAGCAGCGCGCCAGGGGGCGCGGGCACCGGGGAGCTGTTTTTT. Based on the CDR3 plus reference TRBV7-3 and TRBJ2-2, the full variable domain is GAGVSQTPSNKVTEKGKYVELRCDPISGHTALYWYRQSLGQGPEFLIYFQGTGAADDSGLPNDRFFAVRPEGSVSTLKIQRTERGDSAVYLCASSAPGGAGTGELFFGEGSRLTVL.

This chain connects TRBV19 to TRBJ2-1, with D possibly being TRBD2 (5 bases). CDR3 size: 14 residues. Trimming shortened V by 4 bases and J by 4 bases, and 11 bases separated the two germline ends. The germline V gene encodes CDR1 LNHDA and CDR2 SQIVND (reference sequence). The CDR3 loop is CASSRSVAYNEQFF. The CDR3 nucleotides read TGTGCCAGTAGTAGGTCCGTAGCGTACAATGAGCAGTTCTTC.

This chain uses TRBV11-2 with TRBJ2-1; D possibly corresponds to TRBD1 (5 bases). This CDR3 is built from 15 residues. The V end was cut by 2 bases, the J end by 6 bases, with 14 bases between. The germline gives CDR1 SGHAT, CDR2 FQNNGV. As DNA, the CDR3 is TGTGCCAGCAGCTTAAAGCGCGGCAGGGTCAATGAGCAGTTCTTC. This codes for CASSLKRGRVNEQFF.